The clone carrying this TCR beta chain was detected only once. Its antigen remains unidentified. Reverse transcription of about 0.5 to 1 ug RNA was carried out with random hexamers. TCRdb independently ran MiXCR on the immunoSEQ multiplex PCR reads; one entry per CDR3 protein. Of hundreds of thousands of distinct CDR3 sequences in the sample, approximately 91% were seen once. The sample originates from a study of CD8 T cells in Susac syndrome. After removal of 3 bases from V and 0 bases from J, the junction contained 8 bases not matched to a gene. The CDR3 has 17 amino acids. Germline CDR1 is LGHNA and CDR2 is YNFKEQ. Notes on the study in general: The study's TCR sequencing and HLA analysis drew on a certain number of individuals. That number was acknowledged as relatively small.

The TCR originated in a human donor with multiple sclerosis. The material sequenced was CD8+ T cells from PBMCs. This chain uses TRBV4-2 with TRBJ1-2; 9 nucleotides match TRBD1. The CDR3 DNA follows: TGTGCCAGCAGCCACATATCCCGGGACAGGGCTAACTATGGCTACACCTTC. It specifies CASSHISRDRANYGYTF.